Listed below are T cell receptor beta chains from one sample, sequenced in a study of blood T cell repertoires in COVID-19. Some clones are missing from TCRdb's copy, which holds only in-frame ones; the method was immunoSEQ multiplex PCR. The repertoire holds about 410,000 clones, with roughly 88% as singletons. Source material: peripheral blood. These receptors were taken from a woman aged 25 to 39 with active or convalescent COVID-19. Each CDR3 is given with its conserved first and last residue. A D gene is named only where the DNA matches it firmly. The size field is filled for only some rows; it gives once, few, many or a size class.

TRBV19	-	TRBD1	TRBJ1-1	CASSTPTGVNTEAFF	TGTGCCAGTAGTACCCCGACAGGGGTGAACACTGAAGCTTTCTTT
TRBV10-3	-	-	TRBJ1-3	CALRVPSGNTIYF	TGTGCCCTACGGGTGCCCTCTGGAAACACCATATATTTT
TRBV6-6	-	TRBD1	TRBJ2-7	CASSRGIPGQGSYEQYF	TGTGCCAGCAGTCGGGGGATACCGGGACAGGGATCCTACGAGCAGTACTTC
TRBV2	-	-	TRBJ1-5	CASRMEGNQPQHF	TGTGCCAGCAGAATGGAGGGGAATCAGCCCCAGCATTTT
TRBV5-5	-	TRBD1	TRBJ1-1	CASSLRQGIGGTEAFF	TGTGCCAGCAGCTTAAGACAGGGGATCGGCGGCACTGAAGCTTTCTTT
TRBV5-1	once	TRBD1	TRBJ1-1	CASSLQGVDTEAFF	TGCGCCAGCAGCCTACAGGGGGTCGACACTGAAGCTTTCTTT
TRBV3-1/TRBV3-2	-	TRBD2	TRBJ2-7	CASSQTGLASEQYF	TGTGCCAGCAGCCAAACTGGACTAGCCTCCGAGCAGTACTTC
TRBV6-4	-	TRBD1	TRBJ2-7	CASSAPFGQASSYEQYF	TGTGCCAGCAGTGCCCCATTCGGACAGGCGAGCTCCTACGAGCAGTACTTC
TRBV3-1/TRBV3-2	-	TRBD1	TRBJ1-2	CASSQDLGTGRGYTF	TGTGCCAGCAGCCAAGATTTAGGGACAGGGAGAGGCTACACCTTC
TRBV7-9	-	TRBD2	TRBJ2-3	CASSFPVGLAGGTDTQYF	TGTGCCAGCAGCTTCCCCGTGGGACTAGCGGGGGGGACAGATACGCAGTATTTT